These 2 T cell receptor beta chains came from one sample sequenced in a study of chemoradiotherapy in HPV16-positive cancers (dated by TCRdb to the early 2020s). The library came from the immunoSEQ multiplex PCR assay. As stored in TCRdb, this immuneACCESS dataset retains in-frame rearrangements with V and J assigned. A fraction of the clones does not appear; measured against another copy, unresolved V genes explain less than half of the discrepancy, and the remainder lacks a known reason. Here the sample has roughly 19,000 clones; about 86% occur a single time. Together, the top ten hold approximately 4.6% of the sample. Sequenced here: blood, sampled from a patient who underwent chemoradiotherapy. The origin of the receptors is a human donor with HPV-associated anogenital cancer.

This chain joins TRBV15 and TRBJ2-7, with a weak D call TRBD2 (5 bases). The length of the CDR3 is 10 residues. Germline V CDR1 and CDR2: LNHNV, YYDKDF (reference sequence). Between the trimmed V and J ends, which lost 7 bases and 12 bases, there was a span of 13 bases. CDR3 region: CATTRGAPYF. The CDR3 nucleotides are TGTGCCACCACCCGGGGAGCCCCGTACTTC.

J is TRBJ2-2 and V is TRBV4-3; D gene unclear. V shed 0 bases and J shed 2 bases, with 1 base lying between them. This CDR3 is built from 13 residues. Germline V gene lookup returns CDR1 LGHNA and CDR2 YSLEER. The CDR3 here is CASSQDNTGELFF. CDR3 DNA sequence: TGCGCCAGCAGCCAAGACAACACCGGGGAGCTGTTTTTT.